This TCR beta chain was sequenced during a study of response to subunit inactivated influenza vaccine. Whole-study results and caveats: Authors proposed each seasonal influenza vaccination draws in few new T cells.

Germline V CDR1 and CDR2: SNHLY, FYNNEI. Trimming pared 4 bases from V and 0 bases from J, leaving 10 bases between. This CDR3 comprises 15 residues. TCRdb re-derived calls from the RT-PCR reads in MiXCR, one entry per CDR3 protein. Among more than 200,000 distinct CDR3 sequences listed, 9.5% to 15% were seen once. In this sample, this clonotype turned up many times. Its antigen is not identified. This clonotype originated in a middle-aged man who received an inactivated influenza vaccine. The V and J genes are TRBV2 and TRBJ2-1; D uncertain. The sample consisted of non-naive T cells sorted from PBMCs, taken around two weeks before vaccination. CDR3 in DNA: TGTGCCAGCAGTGTCGAAGGATTCTCCTACAATGAGCAGTTCTTC. Its protein product is CASSVEGFSYNEQFF. The whole variable domain, filled in from reference TRBV2 and TRBJ2-1, reads EPEVTQTPSHQVTQMGQEVILRCVPISNHLYFYWYRQILGQKVEFLVSFYNNEISEKSEIFDDQFSVERPDGSNFTLKIRSTKLEDSAMYFCASSVEGFSYNEQFFGPGTRLTVL.